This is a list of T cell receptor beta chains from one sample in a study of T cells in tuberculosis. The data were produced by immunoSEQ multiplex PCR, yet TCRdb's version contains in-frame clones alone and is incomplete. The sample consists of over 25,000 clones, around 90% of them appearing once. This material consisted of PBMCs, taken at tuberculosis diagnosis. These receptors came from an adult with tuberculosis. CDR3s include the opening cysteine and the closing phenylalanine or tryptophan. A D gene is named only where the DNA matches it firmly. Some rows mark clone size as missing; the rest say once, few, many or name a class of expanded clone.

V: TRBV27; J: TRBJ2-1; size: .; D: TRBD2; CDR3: CASSPSTGAAGGPTYNEQFF; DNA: TGTGCCAGCAGCCCCTCCACAGGGGCAGCGGGGGGGCCAACCTACAATGAGCAGTTCTTC
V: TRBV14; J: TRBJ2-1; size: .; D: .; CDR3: CASSQVRVGNEQFF; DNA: TGTGCCAGCAGCCAAGTCAGGGTGGGCAATGAGCAGTTCTTC
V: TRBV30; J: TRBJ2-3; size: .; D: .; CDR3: CAWSVPVLGTDTQYF; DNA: TGTGCCTGGAGTGTACCGGTCCTTGGCACAGATACGCAGTATTTT
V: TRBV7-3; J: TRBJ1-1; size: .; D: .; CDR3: CASSPAGGGNGEAFF; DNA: TGTGCCAGCAGCCCGGCGGGGGGCGGGAATGGTGAAGCTTTCTTT
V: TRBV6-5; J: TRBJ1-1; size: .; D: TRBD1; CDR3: CASKTLQGQGAEAFF; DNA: TGTGCCAGCAAAACCCTGCAAGGCCAGGGGGCTGAAGCTTTCTTT
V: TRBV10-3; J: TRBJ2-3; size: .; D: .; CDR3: CAIKTAGDTDTQYF; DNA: TGTGCCATCAAAACGGCCGGGGACACAGATACGCAGTATTTT
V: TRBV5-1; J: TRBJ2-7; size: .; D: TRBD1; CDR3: CASSWDRSSYEQYF; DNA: TGCGCCAGCAGCTGGGACAGATCCTCCTACGAGCAGTACTTC
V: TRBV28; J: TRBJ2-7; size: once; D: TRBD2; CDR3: CASSPRRLAGGNEQYF; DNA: TGTGCCAGCAGCCCCAGGAGACTAGCGGGAGGAAACGAGCAGTACTTC
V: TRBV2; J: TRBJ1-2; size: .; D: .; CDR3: CASSEALQMFYGYTF; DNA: TGTGCCAGCAGTGAAGCGCTTCAGATGTTCTATGGCTACACCTTC
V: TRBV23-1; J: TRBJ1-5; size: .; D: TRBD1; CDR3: CASSSSGGLDGNQPQHF; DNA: TGCGCCAGCAGTTCTTCAGGGGGCTTAGACGGCAATCAGCCCCAGCATTTT
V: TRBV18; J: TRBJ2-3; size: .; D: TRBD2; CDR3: CASSPSGKGTQYF; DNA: TGTGCCAGCTCACCTAGCGGGAAAGGCACGCAGTATTTT
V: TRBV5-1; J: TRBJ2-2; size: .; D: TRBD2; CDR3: CASSHRSGREGAGELFF; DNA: TGCGCCAGCAGCCATAGGAGCGGGAGAGAGGGCGCCGGGGAGCTGTTTTTT
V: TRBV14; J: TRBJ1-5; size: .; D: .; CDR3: CASSQANQPQHF; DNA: TGTGCCAGCAGCCAAGCGAATCAGCCCCAGCATTTT
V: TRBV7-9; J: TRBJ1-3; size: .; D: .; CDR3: CASSLGGTPSSGNTIYF; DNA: TGTGCCAGCAGCTTAGGTGGGACTCCCAGCTCTGGAAACACCATATATTTT
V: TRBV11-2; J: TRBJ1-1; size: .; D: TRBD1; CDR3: CASSSDRGITEAFF; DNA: TGTGCCAGCAGCTCAGACAGGGGAATAACTGAAGCTTTCTTT
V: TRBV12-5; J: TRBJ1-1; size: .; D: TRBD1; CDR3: CASGRDRMNTEAFF; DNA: TGTGCTAGTGGTCGGGACAGAATGAACACTGAAGCTTTCTTT
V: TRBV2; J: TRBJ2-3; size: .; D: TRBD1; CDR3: CASNALQGTPPDTQYF; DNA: TGTGCCAGTAACGCCCTACAGGGGACACCTCCAGATACGCAGTATTTT
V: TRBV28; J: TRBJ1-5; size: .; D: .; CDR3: CASTPGTINQPQHF; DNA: TGTGCCAGCACCCCCGGGACAATCAATCAGCCCCAGCATTTT
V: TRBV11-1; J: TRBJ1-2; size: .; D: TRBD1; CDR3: CASSLGRLQGGFDGYTF; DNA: TGTGCCAGCAGCCTGGGCCGACTACAGGGGGGCTTCGATGGCTACACCTTC
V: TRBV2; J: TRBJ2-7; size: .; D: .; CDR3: CASSEYFRVYEQYF; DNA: TGTGCCAGCAGTGAATATTTTAGAGTCTACGAGCAGTACTTC
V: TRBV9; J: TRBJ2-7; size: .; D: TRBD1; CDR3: CASSVGRGREDEQYF; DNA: TGTGCCAGCAGCGTAGGCAGGGGGCGCGAGGACGAGCAGTACTTC
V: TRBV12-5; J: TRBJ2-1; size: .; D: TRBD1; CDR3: CASGVGDRGVDEQFF; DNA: TGTGCTAGTGGGGTTGGGGACAGGGGTGTCGATGAGCAGTTCTTC
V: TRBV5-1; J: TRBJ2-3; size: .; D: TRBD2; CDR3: CASSLARGGDTQYF; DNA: TGCGCCAGCAGCTTGGCTCGCGGGGGAGATACGCAGTATTTT
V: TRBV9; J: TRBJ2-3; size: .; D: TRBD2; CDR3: CASSGAGADTQYF; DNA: TGTGCCAGCAGCGGGGCGGGAGCAGATACGCAGTATTTT
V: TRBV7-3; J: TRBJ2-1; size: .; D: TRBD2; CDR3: CASSPSGTINEQFF; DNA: TGTGCCAGCAGCCCCTCGGGGACTATCAATGAGCAGTTCTTC
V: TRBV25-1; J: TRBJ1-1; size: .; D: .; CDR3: CASSLLREAFF; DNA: TGTGCCAGCAGTCTACTCCGCGAAGCTTTCTTT
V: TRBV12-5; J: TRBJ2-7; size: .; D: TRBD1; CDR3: CASGFSSSTGAHEQYF; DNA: TGTGCTAGTGGTTTCTCATCTTCGACAGGGGCGCACGAGCAGTACTTC
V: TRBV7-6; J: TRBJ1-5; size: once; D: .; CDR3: CASSLRQGANQPQHF; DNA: TGTGCCAGCAGCTTAAGGCAGGGTGCGAATCAGCCCCAGCATTTT
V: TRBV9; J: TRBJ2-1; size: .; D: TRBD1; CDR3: CASSVTGTEYNEQFF; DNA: TGTGCCAGCAGCGTAACCGGGACAGAATACAATGAGCAGTTCTTC
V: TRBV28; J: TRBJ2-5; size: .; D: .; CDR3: CASSFVTEIVIETQYF; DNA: TGTGCCAGCAGTTTCGTGACAGAGATCGTGATAGAGACCCAGTACTTC
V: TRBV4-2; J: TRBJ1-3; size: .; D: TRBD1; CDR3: CASSQDIQGALSGNTIYF; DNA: TGTGCCAGCAGCCAAGACATACAGGGGGCATTATCTGGAAACACCATATATTTT
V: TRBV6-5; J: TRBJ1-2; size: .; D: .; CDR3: CASRSTPNYGYTF; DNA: TGTGCCAGCAGATCGACACCTAACTATGGCTACACCTTC
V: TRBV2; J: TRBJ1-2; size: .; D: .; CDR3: CASVRGGNYGYTF; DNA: TGTGCCAGCGTAAGAGGGGGTAACTATGGCTACACCTTC
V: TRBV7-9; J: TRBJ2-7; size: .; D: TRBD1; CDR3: CASSRRPGQGVYEQYF; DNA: TGTGCCAGCAGCCGAAGACCGGGACAGGGGGTCTACGAGCAGTACTTC
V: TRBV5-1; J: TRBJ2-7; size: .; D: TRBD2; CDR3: CASSLIRGAGGEQYF; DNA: TGCGCCAGCAGCTTGATTCGGGGCGCCGGGGGGGAGCAGTACTTC
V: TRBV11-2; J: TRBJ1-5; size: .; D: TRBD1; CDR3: CASSLGTGDQPQHF; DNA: TGTGCCAGCAGCCTAGGGACAGGCGATCAGCCCCAGCATTTT
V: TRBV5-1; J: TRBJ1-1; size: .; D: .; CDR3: CASTLVSGNTEAFF; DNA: TGCGCCAGCACCCTCGTCTCGGGGAACACTGAAGCTTTCTTT
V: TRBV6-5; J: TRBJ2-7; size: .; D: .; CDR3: CASSAQGYEQYF; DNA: TGTGCCAGCAGTGCCCAGGGCTACGAGCAGTACTTC
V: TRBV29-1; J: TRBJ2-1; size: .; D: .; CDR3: CSVDRPTYNEQFF; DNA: TGCAGCGTCGACAGGCCCACTTACAATGAGCAGTTCTTC
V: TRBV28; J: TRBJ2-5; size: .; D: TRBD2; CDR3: CASRTSGQETQYF; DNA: TGTGCCAGCCGGACTAGCGGCCAAGAGACCCAGTACTTC